Below, 7 T cell receptor beta chains from the same sample are listed, as sequenced in a study of blood T cell repertoires in COVID-19. Libraries were prepared by immunoSEQ multiplex PCR; TCRdb keeps only in-frame clonotypes and omits some of them. The sample includes 200,000 to 250,000 clones, 80% of them seen just once. Sequenced: PBMCs or T cells enriched from blood (not recorded which). The receptors derive from a man aged 25-45 years with acute COVID-19.

V usage is TRBV7-2 and J usage is TRBJ2-5; 7 bases are a match to TRBD1. The V segment lost 1 base and the J segment 2 bases; nucleotides outside the gene matches: 4. The CDR3 consists of 15 residues. The germline gives CDR1 SGHTA, CDR2 FQGNSA. The CDR3 bases are TGTGCCAGCAGCTTAGTAGGGGGCGGGCAAGAGACCCAGTACTTC. Its translation is CASSLVGGGQETQYF.

This chain joins TRBV7-9 and TRBJ2-3; 9 nucleotides agree with TRBD2. Trimming took 5 bases from V and 3 from J; bases not matched to a gene: 9. Germline V gene lookup returns CDR1 SEHNR and CDR2 FQNEAQ (reference sequence). This CDR3 region has 16 residues. The CDR3 sequence is CASSGSSGARTDTQYF. DNA of the CDR3: TGTGCCAGCAGCGGCTCTAGCGGGGCCCGTACAGATACGCAGTATTTT.

The chain joins TRBV28 to TRBJ1-1, with D unclear. The V gene's germline CDR1 is MDHEN and CDR2 SYDVKM. CDR3 length: 15 residues. V gave up 6 bases and J gave up 7 bases, with 21 bases separating them. CDR3 nucleotide sequence: TGTGCCAGCAGCTCACGAAGCGGGCCCAGGAGTGAAGCTTTCTTT. This encodes CASSSRSGPRSEAFF.

The J gene is TRBJ2-5, the V gene TRBV6-1; the match to TRBD2 covers 10 bases. The CDR3 consists of 16 residues. Trimming cost V 1 base and J 4 bases; bases outside gene matches: 6. CDR1 is MNHNS, CDR2 SASEGT, per germline. The CDR3, as DNA: TGTGCCAGCAGTGAAGGGAGCGGGGGGGCCATAGAGACCCAGTACTTC. Translating it yields CASSEGSGGAIETQYF.

This clone has more than one count but fewer than ten. The chain links TRBV2 to TRBJ1-2; maybe TRBD1 (5 bases). Germline V gene sequence: CDR1 SNHLY, CDR2 FYNNEI. Trimming removed 3 bases from V and 8 bases from J, with 7 bases in between. The CDR3 spans 11 residues. CDR3 DNA sequence: TGTGCCAGCAGTGAGGACATGGGCTACACCTTC. It yields the protein CASSEDMGYTF.

The J gene is TRBJ1-3, the V gene TRBV28, with 8 bases lining up with TRBD1. Germline lookup yields CDR1 MDHEN and CDR2 SYDVKM. The CDR3 covers 18 residues. V dropped 1 base and J dropped 0; count of bases not matched to a gene: 8. As DNA, the CDR3 is TGTGCCAGCAGTTTATCTAGGGACAGGATTGACTCTGGAAACACCATATATTTT. The encoded protein is CASSLSRDRIDSGNTIYF.

This chain connects TRBV5-4 to TRBJ2-3, with 8 bases lining up with TRBD2. With V trimmed by 2 bases and J by 4 bases, 6 bases remained unmatched. The CDR3 length is 15 residues. CDR1 and CDR2 (germline): SGHNT, YYREEE (reference sequence). The CDR3 protein is CASSLAGVGADTQYF. The CDR3, as DNA: TGTGCCAGCAGCTTAGCGGGGGTTGGTGCAGATACGCAGTATTTT.